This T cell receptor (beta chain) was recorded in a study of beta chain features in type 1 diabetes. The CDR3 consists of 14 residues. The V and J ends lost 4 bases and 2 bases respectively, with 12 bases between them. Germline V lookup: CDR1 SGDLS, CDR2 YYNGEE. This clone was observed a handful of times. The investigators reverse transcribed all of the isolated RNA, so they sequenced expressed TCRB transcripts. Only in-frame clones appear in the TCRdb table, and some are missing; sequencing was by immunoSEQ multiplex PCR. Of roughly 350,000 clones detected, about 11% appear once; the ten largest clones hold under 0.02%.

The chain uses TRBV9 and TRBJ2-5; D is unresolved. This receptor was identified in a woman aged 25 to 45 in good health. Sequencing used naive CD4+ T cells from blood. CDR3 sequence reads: CASSLGLSQETQYF. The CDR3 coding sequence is TGTGCCAGCAGCTTAGGTCTGTCTCAAGAGACCCAGTACTTC.